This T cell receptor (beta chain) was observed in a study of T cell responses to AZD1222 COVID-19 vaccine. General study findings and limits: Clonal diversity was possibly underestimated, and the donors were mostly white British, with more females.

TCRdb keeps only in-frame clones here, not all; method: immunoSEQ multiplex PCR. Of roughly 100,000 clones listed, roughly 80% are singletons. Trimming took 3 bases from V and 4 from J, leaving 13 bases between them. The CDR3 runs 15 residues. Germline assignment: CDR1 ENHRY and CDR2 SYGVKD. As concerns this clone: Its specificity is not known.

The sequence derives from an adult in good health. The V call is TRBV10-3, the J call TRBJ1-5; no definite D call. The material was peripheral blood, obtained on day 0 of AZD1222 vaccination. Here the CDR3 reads CAISDNQGPNQPQHF. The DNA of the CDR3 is TGTGCCATCAGTGATAATCAAGGGCCGAATCAGCCCCAGCATTTT.